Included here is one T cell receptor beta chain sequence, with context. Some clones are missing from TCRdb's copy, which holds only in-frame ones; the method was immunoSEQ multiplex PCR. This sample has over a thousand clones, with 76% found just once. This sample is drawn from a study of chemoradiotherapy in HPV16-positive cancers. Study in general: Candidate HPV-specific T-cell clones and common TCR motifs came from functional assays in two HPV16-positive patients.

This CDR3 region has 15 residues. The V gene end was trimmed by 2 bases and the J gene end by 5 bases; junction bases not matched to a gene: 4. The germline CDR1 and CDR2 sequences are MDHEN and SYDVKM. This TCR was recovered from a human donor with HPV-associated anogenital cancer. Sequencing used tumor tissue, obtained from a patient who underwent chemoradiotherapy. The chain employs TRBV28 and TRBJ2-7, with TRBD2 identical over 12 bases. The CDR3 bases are TGTGCCAGCAGTTTAGCCTCTAGCGGGAGGGACGAGCAGTACTTC. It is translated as CASSLASSGRDEQYF.